This T cell receptor (beta chain) was obtained from a study of blood T cell repertoires in COVID-19. Study at large: Samples representing acute and convalescent COVID-19 were sourced from the United States, Italy and Spain. T cells, B-cell-depleted T cells, or PBMCs provided the cDNA or gDNA that served as material.

In the authors' methods: Amplification from reference gene primers served as the basis for estimated nucleated cell counts. The table came from immunoSEQ multiplex PCR; TCRdb's copy has only in-frame clones and leaves some out. For V, J and clone size, that table is used; D and trimming come from the DNA. The table records nearly 80,000 clones, approximately 88% of them present only once. The V gene lost 7 bases and the J gene lost 5 bases, with 14 bases spanning the gap. Germline V gene data show CDR1 as SQVTM and CDR2 as ANQGSEA. The CDR3 has 13 amino acids. The receptor comes from a woman aged 80 or over with active or convalescent COVID-19. The sample comprised peripheral blood. The genes are TRBV29-1 and TRBJ1-4, with D perhaps matching TRBD1 (5 bases). The CDR3 protein is CSASQGLNEKLFF. The DNA of the CDR3 is TGCAGCGCGTCCCAGGGTCTCAATGAAAAACTGTTTTTT.